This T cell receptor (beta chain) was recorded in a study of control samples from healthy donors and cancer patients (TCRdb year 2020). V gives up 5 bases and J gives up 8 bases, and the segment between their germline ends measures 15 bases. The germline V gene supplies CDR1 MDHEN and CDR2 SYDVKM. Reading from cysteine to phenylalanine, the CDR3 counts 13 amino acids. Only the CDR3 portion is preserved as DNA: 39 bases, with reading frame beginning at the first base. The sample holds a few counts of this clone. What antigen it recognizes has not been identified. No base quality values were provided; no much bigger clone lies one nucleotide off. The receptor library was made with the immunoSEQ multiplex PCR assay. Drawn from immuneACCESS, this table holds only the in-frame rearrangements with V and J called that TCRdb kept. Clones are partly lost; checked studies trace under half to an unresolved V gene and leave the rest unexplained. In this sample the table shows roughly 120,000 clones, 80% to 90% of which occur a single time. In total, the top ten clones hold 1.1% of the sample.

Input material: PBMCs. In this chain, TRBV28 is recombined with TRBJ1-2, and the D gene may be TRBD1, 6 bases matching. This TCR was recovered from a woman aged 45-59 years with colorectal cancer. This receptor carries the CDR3 CASSLQPQGGYTF. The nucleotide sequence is TGTGCCAGCAGTCTCCAACCACAGGGAGGCTACACCTTC.